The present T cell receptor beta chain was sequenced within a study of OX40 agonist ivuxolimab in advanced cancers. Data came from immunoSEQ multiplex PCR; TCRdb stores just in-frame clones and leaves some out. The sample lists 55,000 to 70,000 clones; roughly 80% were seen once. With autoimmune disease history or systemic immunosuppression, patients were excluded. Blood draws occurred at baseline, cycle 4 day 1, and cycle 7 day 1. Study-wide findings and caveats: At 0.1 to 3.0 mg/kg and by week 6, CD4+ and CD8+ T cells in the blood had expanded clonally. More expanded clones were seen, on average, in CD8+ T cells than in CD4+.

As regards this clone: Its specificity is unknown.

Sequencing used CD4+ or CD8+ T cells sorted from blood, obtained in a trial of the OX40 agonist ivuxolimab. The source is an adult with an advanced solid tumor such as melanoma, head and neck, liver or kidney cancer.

This chain's CDR3 is CASSPLTGTGGNEQFF. The CDR3 region has the DNA TGTGCCAGCAGCCCGCTTACCGGGACAGGGGGCAATGAGCAGTTCTTC. The chain is built from TRBV16 and TRBJ2-1; 11 bases agree with TRBD1. The CDR3 is made up of 16 amino acids. The germline V gene encodes CDR1 KGHSY and CDR2 FQNENV. J was trimmed by 6 bases and V by 4 bases; bases with no gene match: 8.